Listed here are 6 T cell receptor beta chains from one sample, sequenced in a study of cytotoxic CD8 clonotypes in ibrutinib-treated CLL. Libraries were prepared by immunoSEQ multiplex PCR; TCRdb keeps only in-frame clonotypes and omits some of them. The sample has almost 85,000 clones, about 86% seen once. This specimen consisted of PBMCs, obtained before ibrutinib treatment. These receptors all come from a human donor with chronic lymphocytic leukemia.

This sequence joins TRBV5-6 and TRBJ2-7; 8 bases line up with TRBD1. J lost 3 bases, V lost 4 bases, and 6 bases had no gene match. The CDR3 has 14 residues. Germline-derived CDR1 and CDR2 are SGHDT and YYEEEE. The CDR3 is CASSPDRDSYEQYF. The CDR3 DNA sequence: TGTGCCAGCAGCCCGGACAGGGATAGCTACGAGCAGTACTTC.

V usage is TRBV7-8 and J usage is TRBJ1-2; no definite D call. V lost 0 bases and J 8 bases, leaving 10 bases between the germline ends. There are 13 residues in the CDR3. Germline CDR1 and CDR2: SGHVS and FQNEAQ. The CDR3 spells CASSLAAARGYTF. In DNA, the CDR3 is TGTGCCAGCAGCTTAGCCGCCGCCAGGGGCTACACCTTC.

The CDR3 DNA reads TGCGCCAGCAGCCAGACTGGGGCGATGAACACTGAAGCTTTCTTT. Protein sequence: CASSQTGAMNTEAFF. This chain uses TRBV4-1 with TRBJ1-1; maybe TRBD1 (5 bases). CDR1 and CDR2 (germline): MGHRA, YSYEKL. V was pared by 3 bases and J by 0 bases, with 11 bases between. CDR3 length: 15 amino acids.

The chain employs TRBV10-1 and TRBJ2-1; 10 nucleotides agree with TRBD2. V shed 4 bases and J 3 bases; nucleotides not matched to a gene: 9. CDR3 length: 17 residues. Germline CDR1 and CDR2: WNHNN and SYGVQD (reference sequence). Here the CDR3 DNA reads TGCGCCAGCAGTGCGACTAGCGGGCAACGGGGCTACAATGAGCAGTTCTTC. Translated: CASSATSGQRGYNEQFF.

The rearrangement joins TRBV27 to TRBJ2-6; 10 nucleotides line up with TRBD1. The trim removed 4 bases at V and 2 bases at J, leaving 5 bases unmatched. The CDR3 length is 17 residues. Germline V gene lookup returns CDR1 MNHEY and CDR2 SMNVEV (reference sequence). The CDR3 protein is CASSWTGGLAGANVLTF. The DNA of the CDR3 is TGTGCCAGCAGTTGGACAGGGGGATTGGCTGGGGCCAACGTCCTGACTTTC.

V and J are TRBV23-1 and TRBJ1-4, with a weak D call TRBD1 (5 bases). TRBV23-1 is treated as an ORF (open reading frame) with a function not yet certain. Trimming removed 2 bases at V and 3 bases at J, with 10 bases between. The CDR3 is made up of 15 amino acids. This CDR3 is CASSQTRGANEKLFF. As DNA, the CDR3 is TGCGCCAGCAGTCAAACTAGGGGAGCTAATGAAAAACTGTTTTTT.